Following are 28 T cell receptor beta chains from one sample sequenced in a study of prognosis after radiotherapy for stage I lung cancer. The study amplified the TCR beta CDR3 region from genomic DNA. This amplification was carried out by two rounds of multiplex PCR. Primers targeting each individual TRBV and TRBJ gene were applied in first-round PCR. TCRdb used MiXCR to reprocess the multiplex PCR reads, holding one entry per CDR3 protein. The top ten clones hold about 17% of a sample with fewer than 40,000 distinct CDR3 sequences, 40% to 60% of them seen once. Sequencing was performed on PBMCs, taken before or after stereotactic body radiation therapy (not recorded which). The receptors shown here come from a donor at least 50 years old with non-small cell lung cancer.

The genes are TRBV6-2 or TRBV6-3 and TRBJ1-3; the D gene is possibly TRBD1 (5 bases). V was clipped by 5 bases and J by 4 bases, with 18 bases between them. The CDR3 runs 16 residues. Looked up from germline, CDR1 is MNHEY and CDR2 is SVGEGT. The chain's CDR3 is CASSVMTVISGNTIYF. The CDR3 nucleotides read TGTGCCAGCAGTGTTATGACAGTTATCAGCGGAAACACCATATATTTT.

V is TRBV20-1 and J is TRBJ1-4; 9 bases agree with TRBD1. Germline V gene data show CDR1 as DFQATT and CDR2 as SNEGSKA (reference sequence). V trimming: 2 bases; J trimming: 6 bases; junction bases outside the gene matches: 4. The CDR3 totals 14 residues. CDR3 in DNA: TGCAGTGCTAGACCACAGGGGGCGGATGAAAAACTGTTTTTT. It specifies CSARPQGADEKLFF.

This clonotype has a count of ten or more. This chain connects TRBV4-1 to TRBJ1-5; D perhaps matches TRBD1 (6 bases). The CDR3 extends over 18 amino acids. The germline V gene encodes CDR1 MGHRA and CDR2 YSYEKL. V was clipped by 4 bases and J by 3 bases, with 22 bases between them. The CDR3 here is CASSRLAGGNRDNQPQHF. CDR3 nucleotides: TGCGCCAGCAGCCGCCTAGCAGGAGGAAACAGGGACAATCAGCCCCAGCATTTT.

The CDR3 region has the DNA TGTGCCAGCAGTGCTACGGCTAGCGGGGTCCTATACGAGCAGTACTTC. It is translated as CASSATASGVLYEQYF. The chain has TRBV7-2 and TRBJ2-7; 9 bases line up with TRBD2. Trimming took 6 bases from V and 4 from J; bases not matched to a gene: 13. CDR3 size: 16 residues. Germline V gene sequence: CDR1 SGHTA, CDR2 FQGNSA. The variable domain in full, with the rest retrieved from reference TRBV7-2 and TRBJ2-7, is GAGVSQSPSNKVTEKGKDVELRCDPISGHTALYWYRQSLGQGLEFLIYFQGNSAPDKSGLPSDRFSAERTGGSVSTLTIQRTQQEDSAVYLCASSATASGVLYEQYFGPGTRLTVT.

This clonotype was seen many times. The CDR3 is CASSSSVTNEQFF. For the CDR3, the DNA is TGTGCCAGCAGCTCCAGTGTCACCAATGAGCAGTTCTTC. This chain connects TRBV7-3 to TRBJ2-1; D not certain. Per germline, CDR1 SGHTA and CDR2 FQGTGA. The CDR3 contains 13 residues. The V end lost 4 bases, the J end lost 6 bases, and 10 bases lay between the germline ends.

Comment on this clonotype: A far larger clone is one nucleotide away, so this likely arose from a read error. The chain links TRBV6-5 to TRBJ2-7; D is unclear. Between the trimmed V and J ends, which lost 4 bases and 0 bases, there was a span of 10 bases. The CDR3 sequence is 14 residues long. Germline assignment: CDR1 MNHEY and CDR2 SVGAGI. CDR3 bases: TGTGCCAGCAGTTCGGCGTTTACCTCCTACGAGCAGTACTTC. This encodes CASSSAFTSYEQYF.

The rearrangement links TRBV6-2 or TRBV6-3 to TRBJ2-1; D may be TRBD2 (6 bases). Trimming took 6 bases from V and 3 from J, leaving 21 bases between them. Germline V gene lookup returns CDR1 MNHEY and CDR2 SVGEGT. CDR3 length: 17 residues. The CDR3 protein is CASRLATISVGYNEQFF. The CDR3 region has the DNA TGTGCCAGCAGGCTAGCGACCATTTCAGTGGGCTACAATGAGCAGTTCTTC.

This clonotype was found once. The junction shows a germline mismatch at one end, possibly a read error. The chain is built from TRBV27 and TRBJ2-5; D might be TRBD1 (6 bases). Germline loops: CDR1 MNHEY, CDR2 SMNVEV (reference sequence). CDR3 length equals 14 residues. CDR3 coding DNA: TGTGCCAGCAGCCTCTTTGGACAGATCGAGACCCATTACTTC. Translated: CASSLFGQIETHYF.

With respect to this clonotype: Relative to the germline gene, one junction end is altered; a read error may explain this. The V gene is TRBV6-2 or TRBV6-3, the J gene TRBJ2-2, with TRBD2 matching 9 bases. Germline CDR1 and CDR2: MNHEY and SVGEGT. The CDR3 sequence is 17 residues long. In DNA, the CDR3 is TGTGCCAGCAGTTGGGCACTAGCGGGTCCCAACACCGGGGGGCTGTTTTTT. Amino acids: CASSWALAGPNTGGLFF.

This clonotype was observed many times. The V gene is TRBV3-1, the J gene TRBJ1-3, with D hard to call. The CDR3 runs 15 residues. Germline CDR1 reads LGHDT; CDR2 reads YNNKEL (reference sequence). V lost 5 bases to trimming and J lost 2 bases, with 13 bases between them. In DNA, the CDR3 is TGTGCCAGCAGCTCCAGGAACCCCACTGGAAACACCATATATTTT. Translating gives CASSSRNPTGNTIYF.

On this clonotype: The conserved phenylalanine or tryptophan is not found at the CDR3 terminus, so this likely reflects a read error. The CDR3 coding sequence is TGTGCCAGTGGAACAGGGTACCCCCGGGACGAGCAGTACTCC. Translated, it gives CASGTGYPRDEQYS. This rearrangement joins TRBV15 to TRBJ2-7; perhaps TRBD1 as D (6 bases). Trimming took 10 bases from V and 5 from J, leaving 21 bases between them. Germline CDR1 reads LNHNV; CDR2 reads YYDKDF (reference sequence). CDR3 size: 14 residues.

Details on this clonotype: This may come from a read error, since a much larger clone is one base off. The chain combines TRBV5-4 with TRBJ2-2; weak D call: TRBD1 (6 bases). The CDR3 loop spans 16 amino acids. Germline CDR1 is SGHNT and CDR2 is YYREEE (reference sequence). Trimming left V 2 bases short and J 4 bases short, with 15 bases between. CDR3 DNA: TGTGCCAGCAGCTTTGCCAGGGGTGGCGGCACCGGGGAGCTGTTTTTT. Protein: CASSFARGGGTGELFF.

Many counts were recorded for this clonotype. The V gene is TRBV30, the J gene TRBJ1-5; 8 bases line up with TRBD1. Losses at the gene ends were 1 base for V and 1 base for J; bases not matched to a gene: 6. This CDR3 is 16 amino acids long. Germline values: CDR1 GTSNPN, CDR2 SVGIG (reference sequence). The CDR3: CAWSDRTGPSNQPQHF. CDR3 DNA: TGTGCCTGGAGTGACCGGACAGGGCCAAGCAATCAGCCCCAGCATTTT. Full variable domain (remainder filled in from reference TRBV30 and TRBJ1-5): SQTIHQWPATLVQPVGSPLSLECTVEGTSNPNLYWYRQAAGRGLQLLFYSVGIGQISSEVPQNLSASRPQDRQFILSSKKLLLSDSGFYLCAWSDRTGPSNQPQHFGDGTRLSIL.

In this sample, this clonotype turned up many times. This rearrangement joins TRBV7-9 to TRBJ2-1, with D unclear. Germline V gene lookup returns CDR1 SEHNR and CDR2 FQNEAQ (reference sequence). The CDR3 sequence is 12 residues long. The germline V and J ends were trimmed by 2 bases and 8 bases, with 7 bases remaining between them. Here the CDR3 DNA reads TGTGCCAGCAGCTTATTTTCAGATGAGCAGTTCTTC. The encoded protein is CASSLFSDEQFF.

This clonotype was counted at least ten times. The V and J genes are TRBV10-3 and TRBJ1-1; possible D gene TRBD1, 5 bases. Looked up from germline, CDR1 is ENHRY and CDR2 is SYGVKD. Trimming took 6 bases from V and 0 from J, leaving 11 bases between them. The CDR3 runs to 14 residues. CDR3 region: CAISRGGMNTEAFF. The CDR3 nucleotides read TGTGCCATCAGCCGGGGGGGGATGAACACTGAAGCTTTCTTT.

The J gene is TRBJ2-7, the V gene TRBV7-9, with D possibly matching TRBD1 (6 bases). The V gene lost 5 bases and the J gene lost 3 bases, with 23 bases spanning the gap. Germline CDR1 and CDR2: SEHNR and FQNEAQ (reference sequence). The CDR3 sequence is 17 residues long. CDR3: CASSQPSRYRVFYEQYF. The CDR3 DNA follows: TGTGCCAGCAGCCAACCGAGCCGGTACAGGGTCTTCTACGAGCAGTACTTC.

As to this clonotype: One junction end does not reproduce the germline sequence, and a read error may be involved. The genes are TRBV12-3 or TRBV12-4 and TRBJ2-1; D uncertain. This CDR3 is built from 12 residues. The CDR3 DNA is TGTTCCAGCAGTTTGGGTGCGCTTGAGCAGTTCTTC. Encoded protein: CSSSLGALEQFF.

This clonotype has at least ten counts. The chain has TRBV12-3 or TRBV12-4 and TRBJ2-1; the match to TRBD2 covers 14 bases. V lost 6 bases and J lost 1; bases outside the gene matches: 14. This CDR3 contains 20 residues. For the CDR3, the DNA is TGTGCCAGCAGGACCGGGACTAGCGGGAGTGAGGTGGGATCCTACAATGAGCAGTTCTTC. Protein sequence: CASRTGTSGSEVGSYNEQFF.

This clonotype is labeled as medium-sized (0.01 to 0.1%). The chain uses TRBV5-1 and TRBJ2-2; 7 bases are a match to TRBD1. The germline CDR1 and CDR2 sequences are SGHRS and YFSETQ. V was pared by 4 bases and J by 1 base, with 7 bases of the junction left unmatched. The length of the CDR3 is 16 residues. CDR3: CASSRGTDGNTGELFF. The CDR3 DNA reads as TGCGCCAGCAGCCGAGGGACAGATGGGAACACCGGGGAGCTGTTTTTT.

This clonotype was observed many times. The rearrangement uses TRBV19 and TRBJ2-1; a possible D gene is TRBD2 (5 bases). CDR1 and CDR2 (germline): LNHDA, SQIVND (reference sequence). CDR3 length: 14 residues. Trimming took 4 bases from V and 5 from J, leaving 12 bases between them. The CDR3, as DNA: TGTGCCAGTAGTAAGTGGAACGGGGACAATGAGCAGTTCTTC. Protein sequence: CASSKWNGDNEQFF.

This clonotype was seen many times. The chain combines TRBV7-2 with TRBJ1-4; maybe TRBD1 (6 bases). The V end lost 7 bases, the J end lost 8 bases, and 20 bases lay between the germline ends. Germline V lookup: CDR1 SGHTA, CDR2 FQGNSA. The CDR3 length is 15 residues. The CDR3 protein is CASNVAGTSREKLFF. Here the CDR3 DNA reads TGTGCCAGCAACGTTGCCGGGACATCCCGAGAAAAACTGTTTTTT.

As to this clonotype: Relative to the germline gene, one junction end is altered; a read error may explain this. V usage is TRBV9 and J usage is TRBJ2-7; maybe TRBD1 (6 bases). CDR1 is SGDLS, CDR2 YYNGEE, per germline. The CDR3 loop spans 14 amino acids. CDR3 DNA: TGTGCCAGCAGCCCCACAGGGAACTCCTACGAGAAGTACTTC. Translation: CASSPTGNSYEKYF.

This clonotype showed up many times. The chain employs TRBV6-1 and TRBJ2-7; D is unclear. From germline, CDR1 is MNHNS and CDR2 SASEGT. The V gene lost 5 bases and the J gene lost 7 bases, with 18 bases spanning the gap. The CDR3 covers 14 residues. The CDR3 here is CASSPALPSAEQYF. The CDR3 nucleotides are TGTGCCAGCAGTCCCGCTTTGCCCAGTGCGGAGCAGTACTTC.

J is TRBJ2-7 and V is TRBV19, with no clear D. The V and J ends lost 6 bases and 4 bases respectively, with 13 bases between them. The CDR3 contains 13 residues. Germline V CDR1 and CDR2: LNHDA, SQIVND (reference sequence). The DNA for the CDR3 is TGTGCCAGTAGAGGCAGGTGGCTGTACGAGCAGTACTTC. Protein sequence: CASRGRWLYEQYF.

On this clonotype: One base away lies a much larger clone, so this may be a sequencing read error. V and J are TRBV12-3 or TRBV12-4 and TRBJ1-4, with D possibly matching TRBD1 (6 bases). This CDR3 spans 15 amino acids. V gave up 6 bases and J gave up 10 bases, with 21 bases separating them. This chain's CDR3 is CASRPKGDVPGKLFF. The CDR3 nucleotides read TGTGCCAGCAGACCTAAGGGGGACGTTCCCGGAAAACTGTTTTTT.

With respect to this clonotype: A far bigger clonotype differs at one base, so this is likely a read error. The chain carries TRBV6-2 or TRBV6-3 and TRBJ2-3, with D maybe TRBD2 (6 bases). This CDR3 is built from 14 residues. The germline gives CDR1 MNHEY, CDR2 SVGEGT. The CDR3 DNA is TGTGCCAGCACCGACCTGTGGGGGGAAGATAAGCAGTATTTT. It codes for CASTDLWGEDKQYF.

This clonotype was detected ten times or more. The CDR3 region is CASSVTSGNEQFF. CDR3 coding DNA: TGTGCCAGCAGCGTAACAAGCGGGAATGAGCAGTTCTTC. The chain carries TRBV9 and TRBJ2-1; tentatively, D is TRBD2 (6 bases). The CDR3 loop spans 13 amino acids. The V gene lost 1 base and the J gene lost 7 bases, with 9 bases spanning the gap. Germline V lookup: CDR1 SGDLS, CDR2 YYNGEE. Looking up the rest from reference TRBV9 and TRBJ2-1 gives the full variable domain: DSGVTQTPKHLITATGQRVTLRCSPRSGDLSVYWYQQSLDQGLQFLIQYYNGEERAKGNILERFSAQQFPDLHSELNLSSLELGDSALYFCASSVTSGNEQFFGPGTRLTVL.

This chain connects TRBV18 to TRBJ2-1, with 7 bases lining up with TRBD1. Germline V lookup: CDR1 KGHSH, CDR2 LQKENI. The CDR3 contains 15 residues. CDR3 coding DNA: TGTGTCAGATCACCACGGGACAGATTCTACAATGAGCAGTTCTTC. Translation: CVRSPRDRFYNEQFF.